This TCR beta chain is drawn from a study of blood T cells in healthy people across ages. Sample-barcoded 5' priming and a J-beta primer mix drove a second PCR of roughly 6 to 12 cycles. Every sample produced at least 3 million CDR3-containing paired-end reads. TCRdb independently ran MiXCR on the 5' RACE reads; one entry per CDR3 protein. The profile shows about 1.4 million distinct CDR3 sequences, roughly 59% of them singletons. CDR1 and CDR2 (germline): WNHNN, SYGVQD (reference sequence). The V and J ends lost 7 bases and 6 bases respectively, with 19 bases between them. The CDR3 totals 14 residues. On this clonotype itself: Its antigen is currently unknown.

The study, taken as a whole, reports: Diversity estimated from one million T cells was considered an underestimate. Roughly linear declines in TCR beta diversity per million T cells occurred with age.

The chain joins TRBV10-1 to TRBJ2-7, with D uncertain. The source material was blood. This clonotype was obtained from a man aged 18 to 29 in good health. The CDR3 reads CASNLKTGHVEQYF. As DNA, the CDR3 is TGCGCCAGCAATCTCAAGACCGGCCACGTCGAGCAGTACTTC.